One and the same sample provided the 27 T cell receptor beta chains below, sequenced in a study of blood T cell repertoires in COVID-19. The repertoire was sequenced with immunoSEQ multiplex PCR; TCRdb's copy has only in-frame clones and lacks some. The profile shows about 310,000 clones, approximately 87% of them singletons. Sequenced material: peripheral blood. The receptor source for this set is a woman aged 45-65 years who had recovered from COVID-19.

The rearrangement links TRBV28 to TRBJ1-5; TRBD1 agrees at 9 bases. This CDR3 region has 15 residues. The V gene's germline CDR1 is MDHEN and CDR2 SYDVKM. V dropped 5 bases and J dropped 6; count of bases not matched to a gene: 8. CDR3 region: CASSRRDRDGQPQHF. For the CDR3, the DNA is TGTGCCAGCAGTCGCCGGGACAGGGACGGTCAGCCCCAGCATTTT.

Here the CDR3 DNA reads TGTGCCAGCAGCTTAGGGGGGGGAACGAACACTGAAGCTTTCTTT. Its protein is CASSLGGGTNTEAFF. The chain recombines TRBV13 with TRBJ1-1, with D perhaps TRBD1 (5 bases). The germline V gene encodes CDR1 PRHDT and CDR2 FYEKMQ (reference sequence). CDR3 length equals 15 residues. V dropped 0 bases and J dropped 1 base, with 9 bases sitting between them.

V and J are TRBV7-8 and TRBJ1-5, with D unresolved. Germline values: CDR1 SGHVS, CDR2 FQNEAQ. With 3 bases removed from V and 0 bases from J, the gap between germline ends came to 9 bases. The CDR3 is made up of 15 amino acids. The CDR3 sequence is CASSLDFYSNQPQHF. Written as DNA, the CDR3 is TGTGCCAGCAGCTTGGACTTCTATAGCAATCAGCCCCAGCATTTT.

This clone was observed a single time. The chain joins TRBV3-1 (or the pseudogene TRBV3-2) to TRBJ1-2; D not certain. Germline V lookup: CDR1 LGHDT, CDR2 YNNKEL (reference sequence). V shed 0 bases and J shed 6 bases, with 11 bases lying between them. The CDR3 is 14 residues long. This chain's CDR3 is CASSQDTGSHGYTF. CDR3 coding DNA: TGTGCCAGCAGCCAAGATACGGGGTCCCATGGCTACACCTTC.

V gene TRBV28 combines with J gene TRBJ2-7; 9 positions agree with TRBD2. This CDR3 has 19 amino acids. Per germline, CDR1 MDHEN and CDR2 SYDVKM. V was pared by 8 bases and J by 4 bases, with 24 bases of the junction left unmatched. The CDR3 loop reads CASSLSLDLIAGVGYEQYF. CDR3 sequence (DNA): TGTGCCAGCTCCCTCAGCTTGGACCTTATAGCGGGAGTAGGTTACGAGCAGTACTTC. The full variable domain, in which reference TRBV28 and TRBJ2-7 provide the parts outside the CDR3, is DVKVTQSSRYLVKRTGEKVFLECVQDMDHENMFWYRQDPGLGLRLIYFSYDVKMKEKGDIPEGYSVSREKKERFSLILESASTNQTSMYLCASSLSLDLIAGVGYEQYFGPGTRLTVT.

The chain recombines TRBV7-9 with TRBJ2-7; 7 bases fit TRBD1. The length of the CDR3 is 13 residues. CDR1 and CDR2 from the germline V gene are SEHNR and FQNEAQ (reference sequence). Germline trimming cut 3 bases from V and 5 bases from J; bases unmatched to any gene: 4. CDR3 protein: CASSLTGTDEQYF. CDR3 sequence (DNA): TGTGCCAGCAGCTTGACAGGGACAGACGAGCAGTACTTC.

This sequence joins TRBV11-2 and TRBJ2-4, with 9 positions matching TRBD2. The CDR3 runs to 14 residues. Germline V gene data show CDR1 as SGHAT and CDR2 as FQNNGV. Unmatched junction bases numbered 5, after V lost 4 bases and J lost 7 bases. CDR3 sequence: CASSSLAGLNIQYF. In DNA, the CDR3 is TGTGCCAGCAGCTCTCTAGCGGGGTTGAACATTCAGTACTTC.

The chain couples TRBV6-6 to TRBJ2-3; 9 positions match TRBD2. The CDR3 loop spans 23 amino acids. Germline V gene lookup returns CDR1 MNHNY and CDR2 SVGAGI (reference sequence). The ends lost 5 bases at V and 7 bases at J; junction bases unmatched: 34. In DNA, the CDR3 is TGTGCCAGCAGTCGGCGCGGGGGGGCGCAACCGGGCAAGCGGGGCCCCCTTCGTCATACGCAGTATTTT. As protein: CASSRRGGAQPGKRGPLRHTQYF.

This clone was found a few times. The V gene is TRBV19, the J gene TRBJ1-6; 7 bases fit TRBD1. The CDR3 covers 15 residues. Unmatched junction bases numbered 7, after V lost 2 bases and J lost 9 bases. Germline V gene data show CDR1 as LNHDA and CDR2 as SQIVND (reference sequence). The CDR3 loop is CASSINQGGGSPLHF. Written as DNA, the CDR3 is TGTGCCAGTAGTATAAACCAGGGGGGTGGTTCACCCCTCCACTTT.

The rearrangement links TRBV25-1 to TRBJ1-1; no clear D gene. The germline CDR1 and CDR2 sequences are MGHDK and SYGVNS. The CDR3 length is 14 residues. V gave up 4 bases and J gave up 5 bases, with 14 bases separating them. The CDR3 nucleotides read TGTGCCAGCAGTGGATCGGGGTTTGAGACTGAAGCTTTCTTT. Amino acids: CASSGSGFETEAFF.

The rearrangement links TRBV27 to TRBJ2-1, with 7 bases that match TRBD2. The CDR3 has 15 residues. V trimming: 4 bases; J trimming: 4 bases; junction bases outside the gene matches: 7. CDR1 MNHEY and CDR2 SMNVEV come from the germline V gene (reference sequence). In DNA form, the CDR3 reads TGTGCCAGCAGTTCGACGCGGGGGAGGTACAATGAGCAGTTCTTC. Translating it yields CASSSTRGRYNEQFF.

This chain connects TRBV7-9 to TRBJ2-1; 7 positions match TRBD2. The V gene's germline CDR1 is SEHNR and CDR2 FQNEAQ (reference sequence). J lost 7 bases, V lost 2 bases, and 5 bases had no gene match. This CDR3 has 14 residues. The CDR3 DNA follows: TGTGCCAGCAGCTTATCGGGACTAATTAATGAGCAGTTCTTC. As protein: CASSLSGLINEQFF. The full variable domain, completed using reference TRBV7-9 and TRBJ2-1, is DTGVSQNPRHKITKRGQNVTFRCDPISEHNRLYWYRQTLGQGPEFLTYFQNEAQLEKSRLLSDRFSAERPKGSFSTLEIQRTEQGDSAMYLCASSLSGLINEQFFGPGTRLTVL.

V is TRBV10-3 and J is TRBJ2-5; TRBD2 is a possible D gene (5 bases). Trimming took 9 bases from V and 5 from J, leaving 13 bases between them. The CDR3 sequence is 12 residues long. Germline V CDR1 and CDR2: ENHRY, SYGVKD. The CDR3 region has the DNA TGTGCCATGGCTCTTAGGGAGGAGACCCAGTACTTC. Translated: CAMALREETQYF.

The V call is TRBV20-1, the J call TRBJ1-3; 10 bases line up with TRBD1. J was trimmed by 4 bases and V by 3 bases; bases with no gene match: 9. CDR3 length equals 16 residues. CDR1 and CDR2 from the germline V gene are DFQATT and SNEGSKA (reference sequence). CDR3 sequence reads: CSASPGQGNPGNTIYF. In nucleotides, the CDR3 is TGCAGTGCTAGTCCGGGACAGGGGAACCCAGGAAACACCATATATTTT.

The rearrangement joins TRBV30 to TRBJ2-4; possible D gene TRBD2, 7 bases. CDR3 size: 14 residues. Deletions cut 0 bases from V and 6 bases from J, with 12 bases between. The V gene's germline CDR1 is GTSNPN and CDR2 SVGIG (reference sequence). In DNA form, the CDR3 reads TGTGCCTGGAGTGTACGGGGGGCTGGAAACATTCAGTACTTC. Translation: CAWSVRGAGNIQYF.

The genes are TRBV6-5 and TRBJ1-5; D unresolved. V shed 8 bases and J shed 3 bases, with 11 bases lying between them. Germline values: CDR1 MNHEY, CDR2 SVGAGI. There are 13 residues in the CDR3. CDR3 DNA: TGTGCCAGCTCTGAGCGCAACAATCAGCCCCAGCATTTT. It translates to CASSERNNQPQHF.

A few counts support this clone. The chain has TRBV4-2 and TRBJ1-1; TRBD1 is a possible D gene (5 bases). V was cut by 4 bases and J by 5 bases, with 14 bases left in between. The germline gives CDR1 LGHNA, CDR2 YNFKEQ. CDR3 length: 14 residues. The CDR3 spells CASSPPGRETEAFF. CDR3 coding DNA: TGTGCCAGCAGCCCCCCGGGACGGGAGACTGAAGCTTTCTTT.

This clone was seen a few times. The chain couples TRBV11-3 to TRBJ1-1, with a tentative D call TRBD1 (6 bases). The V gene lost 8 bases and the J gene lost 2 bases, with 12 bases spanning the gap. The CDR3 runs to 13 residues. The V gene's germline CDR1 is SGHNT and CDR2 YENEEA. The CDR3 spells CASGEGVNTEAFF. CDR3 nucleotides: TGTGCCAGCGGTGAGGGGGTTAACACTGAAGCTTTCTTT.

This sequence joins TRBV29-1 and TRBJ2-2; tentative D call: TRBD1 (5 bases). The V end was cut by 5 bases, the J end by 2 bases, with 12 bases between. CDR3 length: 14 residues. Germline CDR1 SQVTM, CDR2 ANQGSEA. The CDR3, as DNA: TGCAGCGTTTATGCAGGGATCAACACCGGGGAGCTGTTTTTT. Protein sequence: CSVYAGINTGELFF.

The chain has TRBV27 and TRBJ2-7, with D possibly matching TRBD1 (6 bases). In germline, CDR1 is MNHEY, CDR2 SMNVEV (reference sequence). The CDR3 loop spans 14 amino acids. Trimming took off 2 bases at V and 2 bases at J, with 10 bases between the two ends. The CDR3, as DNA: TGTGCCAGCAGTTTACAACAGGGCGCCTACGAGCAGTACTTC. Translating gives CASSLQQGAYEQYF.

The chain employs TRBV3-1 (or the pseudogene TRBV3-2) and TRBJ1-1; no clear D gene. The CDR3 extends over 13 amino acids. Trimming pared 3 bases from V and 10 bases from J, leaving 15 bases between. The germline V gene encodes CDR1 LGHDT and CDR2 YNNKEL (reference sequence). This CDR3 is CASSQGPWAGAFF. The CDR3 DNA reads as TGTGCCAGCAGCCAGGGTCCCTGGGCAGGAGCTTTCTTT.

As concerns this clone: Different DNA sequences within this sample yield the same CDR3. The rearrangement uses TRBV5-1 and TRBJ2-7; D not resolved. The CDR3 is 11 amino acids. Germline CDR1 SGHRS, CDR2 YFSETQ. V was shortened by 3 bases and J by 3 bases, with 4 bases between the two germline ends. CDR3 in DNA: TGCGCCAGCAGCTCAGACTACGAGCAGTACTTC. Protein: CASSSDYEQYF.

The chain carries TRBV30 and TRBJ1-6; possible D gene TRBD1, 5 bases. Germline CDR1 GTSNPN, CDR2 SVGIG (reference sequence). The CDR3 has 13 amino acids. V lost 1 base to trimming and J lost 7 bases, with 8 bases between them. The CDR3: CAWSGQTNSPLHF. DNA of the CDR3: TGTGCCTGGAGTGGACAGACCAATTCACCCCTCCACTTT.

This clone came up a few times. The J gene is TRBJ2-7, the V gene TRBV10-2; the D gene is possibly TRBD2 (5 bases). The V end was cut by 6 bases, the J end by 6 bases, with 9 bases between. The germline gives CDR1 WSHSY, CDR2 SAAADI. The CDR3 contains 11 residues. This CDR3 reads CASRVDFEQYF. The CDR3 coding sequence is TGCGCCAGCAGGGTGGACTTCGAGCAGTACTTC.

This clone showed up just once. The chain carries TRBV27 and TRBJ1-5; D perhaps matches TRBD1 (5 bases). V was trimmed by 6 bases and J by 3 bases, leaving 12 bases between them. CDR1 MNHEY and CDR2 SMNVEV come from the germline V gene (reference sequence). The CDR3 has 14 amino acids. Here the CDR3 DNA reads TGTGCCAGCAGAGGGGCGGGGATCAATCAGCCCCAGCATTTT. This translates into CASRGAGINQPQHF.

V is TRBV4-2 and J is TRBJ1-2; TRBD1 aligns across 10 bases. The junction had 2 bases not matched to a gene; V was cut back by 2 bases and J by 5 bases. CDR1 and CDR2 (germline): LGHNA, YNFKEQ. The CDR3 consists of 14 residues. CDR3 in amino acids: CASSQRTGGYGYTF. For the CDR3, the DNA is TGTGCCAGCAGCCAACGGACAGGGGGTTATGGCTACACCTTC.

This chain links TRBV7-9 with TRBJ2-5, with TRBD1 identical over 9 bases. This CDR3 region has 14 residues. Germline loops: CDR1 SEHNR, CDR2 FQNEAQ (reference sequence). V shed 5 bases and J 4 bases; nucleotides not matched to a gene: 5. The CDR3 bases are TGTGCCAGCAGCGCCACAGGGGGCCGAGAGACCCAGTACTTC. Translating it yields CASSATGGRETQYF.